The rows below give T cell receptor beta chains drawn from one sample of a study of blood T cell repertoires in COVID-19. Assay: immunoSEQ multiplex PCR; the TCRdb copy retains only in-frame clones and omits some. The table lists about 150,000 clones, 60% to 80% of them singletons, with over 6.5% in the top ten. The specimen was peripheral blood. The receptors stem from a man aged 45-65 years with active or convalescent COVID-19. Each CDR3 is given with its conserved first and last residue. D genes are given only for firm matches. Clone size is shown for a subset of rows, as once, few, many or a class of expanded clone.

TRBV15,TRBJ2-1,TRBD2,NA,TGTGCCACCAGCAGAGATAAAGCGGGAGGAAACAATGAGCAGTTCTTC,CATSRDKAGGNNEQFF
TRBV19,TRBJ1-2,NA,NA,TGTGCCAGTAGTAGGACAGAGACCTATGGCTACACCTTC,CASSRTETYGYTF
TRBV2,TRBJ2-1,TRBD1,NA,TGTGCCAGCAGACCTCTCGGACAGGGTTGGGGCAATGAGCAGTTCTTC,CASRPLGQGWGNEQFF
TRBV11-3,TRBJ2-3,NA,NA,TGTGCCAGCAGCTTGGGTGGCGGGACAGATACGCAGTATTTT,CASSLGGGTDTQYF
TRBV29-1,TRBJ2-7,TRBD1,NA,TGCAGCGTTTGTTTACAGGGGATACAGGGGAACGAGCAGTACTTC,CSVCLQGIQGNEQYF
TRBV5-1,TRBJ2-1,TRBD2,NA,TGCGCCAGCAGCTTGGGGGCTAGCGGGGCATACAATGAGCAGTTCTTC,CASSLGASGAYNEQFF
TRBV5-4,TRBJ2-7,NA,NA,TGTGCCAGCAGCTTGGAAGGGGTCAACGAGCAGTACTTC,CASSLEGVNEQYF
TRBV28,TRBJ1-1,NA,NA,TGTGCCAGCAGCCAACCGTACATATTGGAAGCTTTCTTT,CASSQPYILEAFF
TRBV9,TRBJ2-1,NA,NA,TGTGCCAGCAGCCCCTGGGGAAGGGGAAGGTTCTTC,CASSPWGRGRFF
TRBV7-3,TRBJ2-1,TRBD2,NA,TGTGCCAGCAGCCAGTTCGGGACTAGCGGAGTTGGGGAGTTCTTC,CASSQFGTSGVGEFF
TRBV6-5,TRBJ2-7,NA,NA,TGTGCCAGCAGTTACTCCCAGGGCTACGAGCAGTACTTC,CASSYSQGYEQYF
TRBV30,TRBJ1-5,NA,once,TGTGCCTGGAGTCCTAAATATAGCAATCAGCCCCAGCATTTT,CAWSPKYSNQPQHF
TRBV7-8,TRBJ2-7,TRBD1,NA,TGTGCCAGCAGCACGGGACAGCCCTCCTACGAGCAGTACTTC,CASSTGQPSYEQYF
TRBV11-3,TRBJ2-3,TRBD2,NA,TGTGCCAGCAGCCGGTCGACTAGCGGTAAAGGGGCAGATACGCAGTATTTT,CASSRSTSGKGADTQYF
TRBV27,TRBJ1-5,NA,NA,TGTGCCAGCAGTCCTCAGGGGATTGGCGATCAGCCCCAGCATTTT,CASSPQGIGDQPQHF
TRBV12-3/TRBV12-4,TRBJ2-3,NA,NA,TGTGCCAGCAGTTACAGGGGCACAGATACGCAGTATTTT,CASSYRGTDTQYF
TRBV7-8,TRBJ2-7,TRBD1,many,TGTGCCAGCAGCTTCACGGGACAGGGGACGTACGAGCAGTACTTC,CASSFTGQGTYEQYF
TRBV19,TRBJ2-7,NA,NA,TGTGCCAGTAGTACCTCTAGGTTTGAGGGCTACGAGCAGTACTTC,CASSTSRFEGYEQYF
TRBV7-6,TRBJ1-6,NA,NA,TGTGCCAGCACAAATGGGGGCGGTAGCTCACCCCTCCACTTT,CASTNGGGSSPLHF
TRBV5-8,TRBJ2-5,NA,once,TGTGCCAGCAGCTCAGGACATGGGGTAGCAGAGACCCAGTACTTC,CASSSGHGVAETQYF
TRBV18,TRBJ1-5,NA,NA,TGTGCCAGCTCACCAGGGGAGGGGGTCGGGGGCAATCAGCCCCAGCATTTT,CASSPGEGVGGNQPQHF
TRBV28,TRBJ2-7,NA,once,TGTGCCAGCAGTCCCGACGCCGGGACTTGGATAAACGAGCAGTACTTC,CASSPDAGTWINEQYF
TRBV4-1,TRBJ2-6,NA,once,TGCGCCAGCAGCCAAGAAACGAACAGGGCCAGTGGGGCCAACGTCCTGACTTTC,CASSQETNRASGANVLTF
TRBV5-6,TRBJ1-5,NA,NA,TGTGCCAGCAGCTTGGCGGGGTTCAATCAGCCCCAGCATTTT,CASSLAGFNQPQHF
TRBV5-4,TRBJ1-1,TRBD1,NA,TGTGCCAGCAGCGGTCCAGGACAGGGCATCTTCATGAACACTGAAGCTTTCTTT,CASSGPGQGIFMNTEAFF
TRBV10-2,TRBJ2-7,NA,NA,TGCGCCAGCAGTGATAGCGGAGCTTACGAGCAGTACTTC,CASSDSGAYEQYF
TRBV5-1,TRBJ1-5,NA,NA,TGCGCCAGCAGCTTGTCCGGGGGGAGCAATCAGCCCCAGCATTTT,CASSLSGGSNQPQHF
TRBV7-3,TRBJ1-6,NA,NA,TGTGCCAGCAGCTGGGGCCCGGAAAATAATTCACCCCTCCACTTT,CASSWGPENNSPLHF
TRBV7-3,TRBJ2-5,NA,NA,TGTGCCAGCAGCTTAACGGGAAGGGGCGAAGAGACCCAGTACTTC,CASSLTGRGEETQYF
TRBV9,TRBJ2-5,NA,NA,TGTGCCAGCAGCCTAGCAGGGGTAGAAGAGACCCAGTACTTC,CASSLAGVEETQYF
TRBV6-5,TRBJ2-3,NA,once,TGTGCCAGCAGTCGCGCGGGCACAGAGGAGGATACGCAGTATTTT,CASSRAGTEEDTQYF
TRBV4-1,TRBJ2-5,TRBD2,NA,TGCGCCAGCAGCTTCCGGGACTACTCAGAAGAGACCCAGTACTTC,CASSFRDYSEETQYF
TRBV20-1,TRBJ1-1,NA,NA,TGCAGTGCTAGTCCCTATCTCGGGGGTCCTCTTGAAGCTTTCTTT,CSASPYLGGPLEAFF
TRBV3-1/TRBV3-2,TRBJ1-1,NA,once,TGTGCCAGCAGCCAATTTCTAAACACTGAAGCTTTCTTT,CASSQFLNTEAFF
TRBV5-6,TRBJ2-3,TRBD2,NA,TGTGCCAGCAGCTTATTAGCGGGAGCGGTTGCAGATACGCAGTATTTT,CASSLLAGAVADTQYF
TRBV2,TRBJ1-6,TRBD1,few,TGTGCCAGCACCCAAAGGGACAGGGTACGATCACCCCTCCACTTT,CASTQRDRVRSPLHF
TRBV3-1/TRBV3-2,TRBJ2-1,TRBD2,once,TGTGCCAGCAGCCAAGGCGGGAGGGGGTACAATGAGCAGTTCTTC,CASSQGGRGYNEQFF
TRBV6-5,TRBJ2-7,TRBD2,NA,TGTGCCAGCAGCAAAGGGACTAGCGCTACCTACGAGCAGTACTTC,CASSKGTSATYEQYF
TRBV7-9,TRBJ2-3,NA,NA,TGTGCCAGCAGCTTAGCTGGTCTAGCCAACACAGATACGCAGTATTTT,CASSLAGLANTDTQYF
TRBV11-2,TRBJ2-1,TRBD2,NA,TGTGCCAGCAGCTTAGATGGGGGACTAGCGGCGACTCCTGACAATGAGCAGTTCTTC,CASSLDGGLAATPDNEQFF
TRBV9,TRBJ1-1,NA,NA,TGTGCCAGCAGCCTAAGTCTACGGGGCACTGAAGCTTTCTTT,CASSLSLRGTEAFF
TRBV7-3,TRBJ2-2,NA,NA,TGTGCCAGCAGCTTAATCGGTTCGGGACAAAGGGGAGGGGAGCTGTTTTTT,CASSLIGSGQRGGELFF
TRBV7-9,TRBJ2-5,NA,NA,TGTGCCAGCAGCTTAGTGGGGGGGGCTGAGACCCAGTACTTC,CASSLVGGAETQYF
TRBV2,TRBJ1-1,NA,few,TGTGCCAGCAGTGGAGAACCGTTGAACACTGAAGCTTTCTTT,CASSGEPLNTEAFF
TRBV24-1,TRBJ2-7,NA,few,TGTGCCACCAGTCCTGGGGGGAACGAGCAGTACTTC,CATSPGGNEQYF